This is a list of T cell receptor beta chains from one sample in a study of T cell repertoires in cytomegalovirus infection. TCRdb recomputed calls from the reads with MiXCR, one row per CDR3 protein. The sample lists more than 650,000 distinct CDR3 sequences, less than 40% seen once, with 2.8% in the top ten. Sequencing was performed on PBMCs. Receptors originate from a human donor in good health (CMV status not recorded). Some clones in this sample may be carry-over from other donors' samples. Both conserved end residues are part of each CDR3. A D gene is named only where the DNA matches it firmly. Size is omitted from some rows. Given values are once, few, many or a class for expanded clones.

>.|.|TRBV12-3/TRBV12-4|TRBJ1-4
CASRTRLIEKLFF
TGTGCCAGCAGGACCCGCCTCATCGAAAAACTGTTTTTT
>.|.|TRBV6-1|TRBJ2-1
CASSVLVGQGPTQKYNEQFF
TGTGCCAGCAGTGTCCTCGTGGGGCAGGGACCCACACAGAAATACAATGAGCAGTTCTTC
>.|.|TRBV5-4|TRBJ2-1
CASSQDQGIGNEQFF
TGTGCCAGCAGCCAAGACCAGGGAATAGGCAATGAGCAGTTCTTC
>few|TRBD2|TRBV12-3/TRBV12-4|TRBJ2-1
CASESRLAAYNEQFF
TGTGCCAGCGAGTCCCGACTAGCGGCTTACAATGAGCAGTTCTTC
>few|TRBD2|TRBV14|TRBJ2-3
CASSQVAGGADTQYF
TGTGCCAGCAGCCAAGTAGCGGGAGGAGCAGATACGCAGTATTTT
>few|.|TRBV6-6|TRBJ2-4
CASSYGADIAKNIQYF
TGTGCCAGCAGTTACGGGGCGGACATAGCCAAAAACATTCAGTACTTC
>few|.|TRBV7-9|TRBJ2-7
CASRTTGSYEQYF
TGTGCCAGCAGGACGACAGGTTCCTACGAGCAGTACTTC
>few|.|TRBV7-2|TRBJ2-3
CASRGGLPTDTQYF
TGTGCCAGCAGGGGGGGACTTCCCACAGATACGCAGTATTTT
>few|.|TRBV29-1|TRBJ2-6
CSVSGAGTESSGANVLTF
TGCAGCGTTTCCGGGGCCGGGACTGAAAGCTCTGGGGCCAACGTCCTGACTTTC
>few|.|TRBV6-2/TRBV6-3|TRBJ1-2
CASSYSKILQLRPNGYTF
TGTGCCAGCAGTTACTCGAAGATCCTCCAACTCCGACCCAATGGCTACACCTTC
>.|.|TRBV6-6|TRBJ1-2
CASSHWPTYGYTF
TGTGCCAGCAGTCATTGGCCGACCTATGGCTACACCTTC
>.|.|TRBV7-6|TRBJ2-7
CASSRELAGAGYEQYF
TGTGCCAGCAGCCGGGAGCTCGCGGGGGCCGGCTACGAGCAGTACTTC
>.|.|TRBV29-1|TRBJ1-2
CSVELGPVGGYTF
TGCAGCGTTGAGTTGGGGCCGGTCGGGGGCTACACCTTC
>few|TRBD1|TRBV28|TRBJ1-3
CASRRQGAKSSGNTIYF
TGTGCCAGCAGAAGACAGGGGGCGAAGTCTTCTGGAAACACCATATATTTT
>.|.|TRBV28|TRBJ1-2
CASSFGSVYGYTF
TGTGCCAGCAGTTTTGGTTCGGTCTATGGCTACACCTTC
>few|.|TRBV19|TRBJ2-7
CASSPGLRIYEQYF
TGTGCCAGTAGTCCGGGTCTGCGGATCTACGAGCAGTACTTC
>.|TRBD1|TRBV4-1|TRBJ2-7
CASNQVEGTDYEQYF
TGCGCCAGCAACCAAGTTGAGGGGACAGACTACGAGCAGTACTTC
>.|.|TRBV6-1|TRBJ2-2
CASREYNTGELFF
TGTGCCAGCCGTGAATACAACACCGGGGAGCTTTTTTTT
>.|TRBD1|TRBV14|TRBJ1-6
CASSRRMTDRRNSPLHF
TGTGCCAGCAGCCGAAGGATGACGGACAGGAGAAATTCACCCCTCCACTTT
>.|.|TRBV20-1|TRBJ1-2
CSARDPARGGDGYTF
TGCAGTGCTAGAGATCCCGCCAGGGGAGGGGATGGCTACACCTTC
>.|TRBD1|TRBV24-1|TRBJ2-1
CATSRQGKDEQFF
TGTGCCACCAGTCGACAGGGTAAGGATGAGCAGTTCTTC
>.|TRBD1|TRBV5-1|TRBJ1-1
CASSHSGQGGMNTEAFF
TGCGCCAGCAGCCACTCGGGGCAGGGGGGAATGAACACTGAAGCTTTCTTT
>few|.|TRBV27|TRBJ1-2
CASSLEPGQGYTF
TGTGCCAGCAGTTTAGAGCCAGGACAAGGCTACACCTTC
>few|.|TRBV9|TRBJ2-3
CASSPLRADTQYF
TGTGCCAGCAGCCCCCTCCGAGCAGATACGCAGTATTTT
>.|.|TRBV6-6|TRBJ1-1
CASRRGSMNTEAFF
TGTGCCAGCAGGAGAGGGTCCATGAACACTGAAGCTTTCTTT
>many|.|TRBV28|TRBJ2-7
CASSSGSYEQYF
TGTGCCAGCAGTTCCGGCTCCTACGAGCAGTACTTC